A single sample gave rise to the 13 T cell receptor beta chains below, sequenced in a study of beta chain features in type 1 diabetes. Regarding the study as a whole: The study found moderately but significantly shorter TCRB CDR3s in all four CD4+ subsets of Type 1 diabetes patients.

These TCRs' antigens remain unknown. Expressed TCRB transcripts were sequenced after all isolated RNA was converted to cDNA. Assay used: immunoSEQ multiplex PCR; TCRdb lists only in-frame clones, some missing. The sample comprises about 340,000 clones, around 8.5% of which are singletons, and more than 0.8% rests with the top ten. The sample comprised central memory CD4+ T cells from blood. The source is a man in his thirties or forties with type 1 diabetes.

This rearrangement joins TRBV10-3 to TRBJ1-6; 7 bases align to TRBD1. V gave up 11 bases and J gave up 9 bases; unmatched junction bases: 7. Germline V gene data show CDR1 as ENHRY and CDR2 as SYGVKD. The CDR3 sequence is 12 residues long. Written as DNA, the CDR3 is TGTGCCGCTTGGGACAGCTCTTCACCCCTCCACTTT. Encoded protein: CAAWDSSSPLHF.

The chain combines TRBV18 with TRBJ2-3; D not certain. CDR1 is KGHSH, CDR2 LQKENI, per germline. The ends were cut back, 4 bases at V and 1 base at J, with 15 bases in the middle. The CDR3 totals 16 residues. The CDR3 DNA reads TGTGCCAGCTCACGCCTCCCAAGCGAAGGCACAGATACGCAGTATTTT. Residues: CASSRLPSEGTDTQYF.

This clone was detected many times. Within the sample, other DNA sequences also encode this same CDR3. This chain links TRBV2 with TRBJ1-1, with TRBD1 matching over 7 bases. The CDR3 loop spans 15 amino acids. V was clipped by 6 bases and J by 0 bases; unmatched bases: 7. Germline CDR1 SNHLY, CDR2 FYNNEI. CDR3 region: CASSSVTGMNTEAFF. CDR3 bases: TGTGCCAGCAGCTCAGTGACAGGGATGAACACTGAAGCTTTCTTT. Together with reference TRBV2 and TRBJ1-1, the CDR3 gives the full variable domain: EPEVTQTPSHQVTQMGQEVILRCVPISNHLYFYWYRQILGQKVEFLVSFYNNEISEKSEIFDDQFSVERPDGSNFTLKIRSTKLEDSAMYFCASSSVTGMNTEAFFGQGTRLTVV.

The chain links TRBV29-1 to TRBJ2-7; possibly TRBD2 for D (6 bases). CDR3 length: 16 residues. CDR1 is SQVTM, CDR2 ANQGSEA, per germline. V was trimmed by 8 bases and J by 5 bases, leaving 28 bases between them. CDR3 bases: TGCAGCCTGGGGGGATCCCTCACCCAATATCCCCACGAGCAGTACTTC. Its protein product is CSLGGSLTQYPHEQYF.

V gene TRBV6-6 combines with J gene TRBJ2-1; TRBD2 matches 8 bases. The germline gives CDR1 MNHNY, CDR2 SVGAGI (reference sequence). The V and J ends lost 6 bases and 10 bases, in that order; junction bases with no gene match: 14. This CDR3 region has 15 residues. CDR3 sequence reads: CASSFGQRGYAEQFF. Here the CDR3 DNA reads TGTGCCAGCAGCTTCGGACAGCGGGGGTACGCAGAGCAGTTCTTC.

A few counts support this clone. The V call is TRBV7-9, the J call TRBJ2-7; D gene unclear. Trimming shortened V by 5 bases and J by 5 bases, and 22 bases separated the two germline ends. CDR3 length: 16 amino acids. Per the germline V gene, CDR1 is SEHNR and CDR2 is FQNEAQ (reference sequence). DNA for the CDR3: TGTGCCAGCAGCGCCCTCGGACCGGGTGGGTTGAACGAGCAGTACTTC. It translates to CASSALGPGGLNEQYF.

In its sample, this clone was seen a few times. This rearrangement joins TRBV30 to TRBJ2-3; 7 nucleotides match TRBD2. V gave up 3 bases and J gave up 1 base; unmatched junction bases: 4. The CDR3 has 14 amino acids. Germline CDR1 GTSNPN, CDR2 SVGIG (reference sequence). The CDR3 DNA sequence: TGTGCCTGGAGACCTAGCGGATGCACAGATACGCAGTATTTT. It encodes CAWRPSGCTDTQYF.

A few counts support this clone. This chain joins TRBV7-2 and TRBJ2-5, with D unresolved. This CDR3 spans 17 amino acids. The V and J ends lost 5 bases and 2 bases respectively, with 21 bases between them. Germline CDR1 reads SGHTA; CDR2 reads FQGNSA. CDR3 DNA sequence: TGTGCCAGCAGCCCTCCTTCCGGACGTATTTTGCAAGAGACCCAGTACTTC. Its protein is CASSPPSGRILQETQYF.

This clone was picked up many times. This rearrangement joins TRBV10-3 to TRBJ2-7, with D unresolved. V lost 4 bases, J lost 4 bases, and 8 bases lay in between. Germline lookup yields CDR1 ENHRY and CDR2 SYGVKD. CDR3 size: 12 residues. The CDR3 coding sequence is TGTGCCATCAGTGCGTGGGCTTACGAGCAGTACTTC. Translated: CAISAWAYEQYF.

The chain carries TRBV6-6 and TRBJ2-5; 9 bases agree with TRBD1. CDR3 length: 15 amino acids. Germline loops: CDR1 MNHNY, CDR2 SVGAGI (reference sequence). The V gene end was trimmed by 6 bases and the J gene end by 4 bases; junction bases not matched to a gene: 9. CDR3 protein: CASSLDRGQGETQYF. CDR3 DNA: TGTGCCAGCAGCTTGGACAGGGGCCAGGGAGAGACCCAGTACTTC.

This chain uses TRBV30 with TRBJ1-5; the match to TRBD1 covers 11 bases. The CDR3 has 14 residues. Germline CDR1 is GTSNPN and CDR2 is SVGIG (reference sequence). Trimming took 1 base from V and 9 from J; bases not matched to a gene: 5. The CDR3 here is CAWSDGTGGGPQHF. In nucleotides, the CDR3 is TGTGCCTGGAGTGACGGGACAGGGGGTGGGCCCCAGCATTTT.

V usage is TRBV7-2 and J usage is TRBJ1-1, with a possible D match to TRBD1 (5 bases). The V gene's germline CDR1 is SGHTA and CDR2 FQGNSA. The germline V and J ends were trimmed by 5 bases and 4 bases, with 17 bases remaining between them. This CDR3 has 15 amino acids. The CDR3 DNA reads TGTGCCAGCAGCACTACTGGGGGATTGGGCACTGAAGCTTTCTTT. Translation gives CASSTTGGLGTEAFF.

The chain joins TRBV5-1 to TRBJ2-4, with D maybe TRBD1 (6 bases). The ends were cut back, 0 bases at V and 5 bases at J, with 15 bases in the middle. The CDR3 sequence is 16 residues long. Per the germline V gene, CDR1 is SGHRS and CDR2 is YFSETQ. CDR3 in amino acids: CASSLGAGVGENIQYF. Here the CDR3 DNA reads TGCGCCAGCAGCTTGGGCGCAGGGGTGGGGGAAAACATTCAGTACTTC. The whole variable domain, remainder taken from reference TRBV5-1 and TRBJ2-4, is KAGVTQTPRYLIKTRGQQVTLSCSPISGHRSVSWYQQTPGQGLQFLFEYFSETQRNKGNFPGRFSGRQFSNSRSEMNVSTLELGDSALYLCASSLGAGVGENIQYFGAGTRLSVL.